Only a few counts were recorded for the clone carrying this T cell receptor beta chain. The table came from immunoSEQ multiplex PCR; TCRdb's copy has only in-frame clones and leaves some out. This table holds roughly 81,000 clones, roughly 86% found once. The source of the sample is a study of blood T cell repertoires in COVID-19. The receptor was derived from a man in his sixties with acute or convalescent COVID-19. The sample taken for sequencing was peripheral blood.

The CDR3 coding sequence is TGTGCCAGCAGCCAAGTATTTCGGCGGGGCTTATCAGGGCGGGAGTACAATGAGCAGTTCTTC. Its protein is CASSQVFRRGLSGREYNEQFF. V and J are TRBV3-1 (or the pseudogene TRBV3-2) and TRBJ2-1; TRBD2 matches 7 bases. The germline CDR1 and CDR2 sequences are LGHDT and YNNKEL (reference sequence). The trim removed 1 base at V and 4 bases at J, leaving 22 bases unmatched. The CDR3 loop spans 21 amino acids.